This T cell receptor beta chain was sequenced for a study of T cells in Graves' hyperthyroidism and ophthalmopathy. Study context: The initial diagnosis was the point when peripheral blood was collected, ahead of any treatment.

CDR1 SGHAT and CDR2 FQNNGV come from the germline V gene. This CDR3 spans 14 amino acids. Diagnosing involved the use of clinical symptoms, serum thyroxine and TRAb, thyroid ultrasound and orbital computed tomography. Around 10 ml of fresh peripheral blood supplied the PBMCs. Comment on this clonotype: The junction departs from germline at one end; a sequencing error may be responsible.

There were TCR beta CDR3 regions amplified from RNA transcripts. A first-round RT-PCR of the TCR CDR3 used the HTBI primer set. Each CDR3 protein gets one entry after TCRdb re-called the multiplex PCR reads with MiXCR. This repertoire shows 300,000 to 450,000 distinct CDR3 sequences, 25% found once; its top ten account for around 79%. The receptor was isolated from a man in his fifties with Graves' hyperthyroidism. The V and J genes are TRBV11-2 and TRBJ2-7, with unresolved D. Sequenced material: blood. The CDR3 coding sequence is TGCGCCAGCAGCCAGATAGACATGTCCTACGAGCAGTACTTC. Translating gives CASSQIDMSYEQYF.